This T cell receptor beta chain came from a study of read filtering for tumor transcriptome and immune sequencing. The study, taken as a whole, reports: This fraction held mixed bone marrow immune cells after CD138-negative sorting. Even smaller IR-seq throughput identified most shared clonotypes.

The CDR3 runs 14 residues. Germline assignment: CDR1 MNHEY and CDR2 SMNVEV (reference sequence). Molecular barcoded adaptors covering alpha/delta and beta/gamma chains were used on about 390 ng RNA. TCRdb reprocessed the reads via MiXCR and lists one record per CDR3 protein. The data show 65,000 or so distinct CDR3 sequences, approximately 19% seen once. About this clonotype itself: Its antigen remains unknown. This may come from a read error, since a much larger clone is one base off.

This rearrangement joins TRBV27 to TRBJ2-7; 10 nucleotides align to TRBD2. The source is a donor aged 40 or over with multiple myeloma. The material sequenced was a population of CD138-negative cells sorted from bone marrow. CDR3 coding DNA: TGTGCCGGCAGTTTAGCGGGAGGTAGATACGAGCAGTACTTC. Amino acids: CAGSLAGGRYEQYF.